A selection of T cell receptor beta chains follows, all from one sample in a study of CD8 T cells in ankylosing spondylitis. One entry per CDR3 protein results from TCRdb running MiXCR on the 5' RACE reads. The table includes a few hundred thousand distinct CDR3 sequences, about 13% detected once. Sequences were obtained from blood, either unsorted or a sorted T cell fraction (not recorded which). These receptors all come from a male donor with ankylosing spondylitis. Each CDR3 is given with its conserved first and last residue. A D gene is named only where the DNA matches it firmly. The size field is filled for only some rows; it gives once, few, many or a size class.

d_call clone_size j_call v_call cdr3_length cdr3_nt cdr3_aa
NA few TRBJ1-3 TRBV4-2 17 TGTGCCAGCAGCCAAGATCGAGGGGGTCGTTCGGGAAACACCATATATTTT CASSQDRGGRSGNTIYF
NA many TRBJ2-3 TRBV10-3 13 TGTGCCACGAAAGGTACTTCCACAGATACGCAGTATTTT CATKGTSTDTQYF
NA NA TRBJ1-1 TRBV7-9 12 TGTGCCAGCAGCTTTGAGAACACTGAAGCTTTCTTT CASSFENTEAFF
NA NA TRBJ2-1 TRBV29-1 12 TGCAGCCTGGTGGAACCTTCCAATGAGCAGTTCTTC CSLVEPSNEQFF
NA many TRBJ2-2 TRBV2 15 TGTGCCAGCAGTGAGGTACAGGGTAACACCGGGGAGCTGTTTTTT CASSEVQGNTGELFF
TRBD1 NA TRBJ1-5 TRBV20-1 19 TGCAGTGCTAGAGATCCAATCGGGACAGGGGGCCTTACGGGTCAGCCCCAGCATTTT CSARDPIGTGGLTGQPQHF
NA few TRBJ1-3 TRBV9 16 TGTGCCAGCAGCGTGGACCGTTTAAGCTCTGGAAACACCATATATTTT CASSVDRLSSGNTIYF
TRBD1 NA TRBJ2-7 TRBV19 13 TGTGCCAGTATGGGACAGGGGCCATACGAGCAGTACTTC CASMGQGPYEQYF
NA few TRBJ1-5 TRBV9 15 TGTGCCAGCAGCGTAGAGCCCTATAGCAATCAGCCCCAGCATTTT CASSVEPYSNQPQHF
NA NA TRBJ2-2 TRBV20-1 15 TGCAGTGCTAGAGATCGGAGGGGGAACACCGGGGAGCTGTTTTTT CSARDRRGNTGELFF
TRBD2 few TRBJ2-3 TRBV5-1 14 TGCGCCAGCAGCTTCGCGGGGGTACCAGATACGCAGTATTTT CASSFAGVPDTQYF
NA NA TRBJ2-5 TRBV5-1 15 TGCGCCAGCAGCCCGGGTTCACTCCAGGGAGAGACCCAGTACTTC CASSPGSLQGETQYF
TRBD1 NA TRBJ2-1 TRBV30 15 TGTGCCTGGAGTGTACGCGGGACAGGGCCCGGTGAGCAGTTCTTC CAWSVRGTGPGEQFF
NA NA TRBJ2-5 TRBV12-3/TRBV12-4 13 TGTGCCAGCAGCCGGGACTCACCAAAGTCCCAGTACTTC CASSRDSPKSQYF
NA NA TRBJ2-5 TRBV30 12 TGTGCCTGGAGTGTAACCGGGGAGACCCAGTACTTC CAWSVTGETQYF
NA few TRBJ2-7 TRBV5-1 12 TGCGCCAGCAGCTTGGTCCCCTACGAGCAGTACTTC CASSLVPYEQYF
TRBD1 NA TRBJ1-1 TRBV5-6 14 TGTGCCAGCAGCTTGAGCAGGGGGGCGACTGAAGCTTTCTTT CASSLSRGATEAFF
NA few TRBJ1-2 TRBV12-3/TRBV12-4 12 TGTGCCAGCAGGTCTACAGGATATGGCTACACCTTC CASRSTGYGYTF
TRBD2 NA TRBJ2-3 TRBV20-1 13 TGCAGTGCCACAGCGGGGTACTTAGATACGCAGTATTTT CSATAGYLDTQYF
NA many TRBJ2-5 TRBV3-1 15 TGTGCCAGCAGCCAAGTCGGGACCCTTTTCGAGACCCAGTACTTC CASSQVGTLFETQYF
TRBD2 NA TRBJ2-1 TRBV7-8 16 TGTGCCAGCAGCTTAAGTCTAGCGGGAGGAACTAATGAGCAGTTCTTC CASSLSLAGGTNEQFF
NA NA TRBJ2-1 TRBV5-6 14 TGTGCCAGCAGCTTTGATAACTGGGGGGATGAGCAGTTCTTC CASSFDNWGDEQFF
TRBD1 NA TRBJ2-5 TRBV6-1 14 TGTGCCAGCGCACAGGACAGGGGACGGGAGACCCAGTACTTC CASAQDRGRETQYF
NA NA TRBJ2-1 TRBV20-1 16 TGCAGTGCCCTAGCTCTCAGCGGCGGTTCCTACAATGAGCAGTTCTTC CSALALSGGSYNEQFF
NA few TRBJ2-5 TRBV4-1 14 TGCGCCAGCAGCCCCCGCTTCGCTGGAGAGACCCAGTACTTC CASSPRFAGETQYF
NA few TRBJ2-7 TRBV5-1 13 TGCGCCAGCAGCTTGGTTAGTTCCCGGGAGCAGTACTTC CASSLVSSREQYF
NA many TRBJ2-3 TRBV10-1 14 TGCGCCAGCAGTGGAGGTGTGAGGGCAGATACGCAGTATTTT CASSGGVRADTQYF
NA few TRBJ1-3 TRBV9 16 TGTGCCAGCAGCGAGGCCCCCCAGTCGATTGGAAACACCATATATTTT CASSEAPQSIGNTIYF
NA NA TRBJ2-5 TRBV20-1 12 TGCAGTGCCCCGGGTGGGGGGGAGACCCAGTACTTC CSAPGGGETQYF
NA few TRBJ2-3 TRBV5-1 15 TGCGCCAGCAGCTTGGAGGACGGGAACACAGATACGCAGTATTTT CASSLEDGNTDTQYF
NA many TRBJ2-1 TRBV15 15 TGTGCCACCAGCAGAGCGGACTCATCTTACAATGAGCAGTTCTTC CATSRADSSYNEQFF
NA NA TRBJ1-1 TRBV13 12 TGTGCCAGCAGCTTCTGGGGGGCGTCGGCTTTCTTT CASSFWGASAFF
TRBD1 few TRBJ1-2 TRBV10-3 12 TGTGCCTCCTCGGGACAGGGGGCAAGATACACCTTC CASSGQGARYTF
TRBD1 NA TRBJ1-2 TRBV5-4 15 TGTGCCAGCAGCCCAGCACTCGACAGGGACTATGGCTACACCTTC CASSPALDRDYGYTF
TRBD2 few TRBJ2-2 TRBV5-5 16 TGTGCCAGCAGCTTTAGACTAGCGGGAAGTCCCGGGGAGCTGTTTTTT CASSFRLAGSPGELFF
NA NA TRBJ1-2 TRBV6-5 17 TGTGCCAGCAGTTACTCGATTAAGGGGCGTGTTAACTATGGCTACACCTTC CASSYSIKGRVNYGYTF
TRBD1 NA TRBJ2-1 TRBV6-1 18 TGTGCCAGCAGTGAGGGTCCCTTCGGGGACAGCGCATACAATGAGCAGTTCTTC CASSEGPFGDSAYNEQFF
NA NA TRBJ2-7 TRBV5-5 14 TGTGCCAGCAGCCAAGGGGTCGGGGGCTACGAGCAGTACTTC CASSQGVGGYEQYF
TRBD1 few TRBJ2-1 TRBV3-1 15 TGTGCCAGCAGCCCGTTCTGGGGACAGGGGCTTGAGCAGTTCTTC CASSPFWGQGLEQFF
NA few TRBJ2-1 TRBV3-1 13 TGTGCCAGCAGCCCCGTTTATGACAATGAGCAGTTCTTC CASSPVYDNEQFF
NA few TRBJ2-3 TRBV20-1 13 TGCAGTGCTAGAGAGCCAGGGAGTTATACGCAGTATTTT CSAREPGSYTQYF
NA few TRBJ1-1 TRBV19 11 TGTGCCAGTAAGACAAACACTGAAGCTTTCTTT CASKTNTEAFF